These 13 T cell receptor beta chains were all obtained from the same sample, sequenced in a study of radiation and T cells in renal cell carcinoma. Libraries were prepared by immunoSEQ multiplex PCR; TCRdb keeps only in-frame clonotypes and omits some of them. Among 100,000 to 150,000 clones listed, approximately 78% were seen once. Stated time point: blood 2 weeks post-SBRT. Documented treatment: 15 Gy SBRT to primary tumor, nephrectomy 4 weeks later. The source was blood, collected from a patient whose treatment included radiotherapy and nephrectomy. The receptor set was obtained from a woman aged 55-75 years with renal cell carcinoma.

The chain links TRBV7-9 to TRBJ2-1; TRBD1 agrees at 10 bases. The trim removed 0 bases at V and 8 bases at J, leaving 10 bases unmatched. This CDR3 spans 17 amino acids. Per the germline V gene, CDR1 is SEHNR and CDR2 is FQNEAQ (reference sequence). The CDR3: CASSLASFGQGEDEQFF. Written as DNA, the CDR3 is TGTGCCAGCAGCTTAGCTAGTTTTGGACAGGGGGAGGATGAGCAGTTCTTC.

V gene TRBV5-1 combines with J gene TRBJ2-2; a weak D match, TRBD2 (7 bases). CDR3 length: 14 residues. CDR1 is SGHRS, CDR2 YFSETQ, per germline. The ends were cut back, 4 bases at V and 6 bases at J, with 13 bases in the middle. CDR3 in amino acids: CASSPAGAAGELFF. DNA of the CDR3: TGCGCCAGCAGCCCCGCGGGGGCAGCCGGGGAGCTGTTTTTT.

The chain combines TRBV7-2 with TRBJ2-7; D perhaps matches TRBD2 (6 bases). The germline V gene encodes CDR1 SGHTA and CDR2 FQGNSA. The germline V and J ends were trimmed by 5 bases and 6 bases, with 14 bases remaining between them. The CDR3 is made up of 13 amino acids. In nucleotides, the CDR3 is TGTGCCAGCAGCCCAACGCTCGGGAGCGAGCAGTACTTC. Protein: CASSPTLGSEQYF.

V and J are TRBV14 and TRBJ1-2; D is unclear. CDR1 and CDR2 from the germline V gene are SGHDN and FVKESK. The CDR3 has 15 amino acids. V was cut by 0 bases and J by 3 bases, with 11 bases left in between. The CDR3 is CASSQENGEYYGYTF. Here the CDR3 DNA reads TGTGCCAGCAGCCAAGAAAACGGGGAATACTATGGCTACACCTTC. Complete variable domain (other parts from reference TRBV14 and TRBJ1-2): EAGVTQFPSHSVIEKGQTVTLRCDPISGHDNLYWYRRVMGKEIKFLLHFVKESKQDESGMPNNRFLAERTGGTYSTLKVQPAELEDSGVYFCASSQENGEYYGYTFGSGTRLTVV.

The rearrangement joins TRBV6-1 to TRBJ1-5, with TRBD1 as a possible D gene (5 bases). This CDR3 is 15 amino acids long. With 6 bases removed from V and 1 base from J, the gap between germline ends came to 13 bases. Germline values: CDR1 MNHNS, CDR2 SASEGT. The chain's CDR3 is CASSVGTVSNQPQHF. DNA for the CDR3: TGTGCCAGCAGCGTCGGGACGGTAAGCAATCAGCCCCAGCATTTT.

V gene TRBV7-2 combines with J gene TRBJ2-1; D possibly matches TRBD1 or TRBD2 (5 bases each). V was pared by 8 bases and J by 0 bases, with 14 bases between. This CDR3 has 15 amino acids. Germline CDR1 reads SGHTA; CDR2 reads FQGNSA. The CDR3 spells CASVPGTSSYNEQFF. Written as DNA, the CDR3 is TGTGCCAGCGTCCCGGGGACCAGCTCCTACAATGAGCAGTTCTTC.

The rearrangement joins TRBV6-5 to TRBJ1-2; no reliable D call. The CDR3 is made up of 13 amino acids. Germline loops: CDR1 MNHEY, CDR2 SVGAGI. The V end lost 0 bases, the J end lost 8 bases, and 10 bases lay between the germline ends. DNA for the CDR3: TGTGCCAGCAGTTACTCGACCGGGTTCGGCTACACCTTC. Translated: CASSYSTGFGYTF.

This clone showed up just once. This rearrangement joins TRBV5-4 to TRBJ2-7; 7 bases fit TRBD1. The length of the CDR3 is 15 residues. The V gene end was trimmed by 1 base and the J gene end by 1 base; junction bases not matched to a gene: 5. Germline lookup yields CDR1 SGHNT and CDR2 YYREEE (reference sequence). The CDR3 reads CASSLSAGGSYEQYF. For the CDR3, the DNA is TGTGCCAGCAGCTTGTCGGCAGGGGGATCCTACGAGCAGTACTTC.

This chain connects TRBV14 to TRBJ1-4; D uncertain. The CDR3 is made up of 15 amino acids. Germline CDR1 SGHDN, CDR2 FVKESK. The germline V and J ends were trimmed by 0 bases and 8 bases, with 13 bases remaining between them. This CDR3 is CASSQDREGWEKLFF. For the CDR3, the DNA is TGTGCCAGCAGCCAAGATCGGGAGGGTTGGGAAAAACTGTTTTTT.

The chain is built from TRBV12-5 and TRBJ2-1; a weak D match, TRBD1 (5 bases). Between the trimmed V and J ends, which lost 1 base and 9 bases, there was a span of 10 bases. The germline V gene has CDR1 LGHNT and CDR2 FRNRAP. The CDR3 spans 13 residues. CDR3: CASGLASGSEQFF. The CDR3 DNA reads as TGTGCTAGTGGTTTGGCCTCAGGGTCTGAGCAGTTCTTC.

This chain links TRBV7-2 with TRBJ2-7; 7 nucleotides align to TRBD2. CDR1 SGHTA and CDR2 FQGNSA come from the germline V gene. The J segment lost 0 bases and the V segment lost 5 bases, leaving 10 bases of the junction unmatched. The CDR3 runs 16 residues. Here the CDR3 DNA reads TGTGCCAGCAGCCGAGCCGGGGCTAGCGGCTCCTACGAGCAGTACTTC. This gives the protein CASSRAGASGSYEQYF.

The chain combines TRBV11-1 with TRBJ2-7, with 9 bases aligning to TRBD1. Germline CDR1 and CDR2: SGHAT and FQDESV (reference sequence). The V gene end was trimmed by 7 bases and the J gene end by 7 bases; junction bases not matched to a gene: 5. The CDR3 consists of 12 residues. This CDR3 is CASTNRGPEQYF. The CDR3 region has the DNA TGTGCCAGCACCAACAGGGGGCCTGAGCAGTACTTC.

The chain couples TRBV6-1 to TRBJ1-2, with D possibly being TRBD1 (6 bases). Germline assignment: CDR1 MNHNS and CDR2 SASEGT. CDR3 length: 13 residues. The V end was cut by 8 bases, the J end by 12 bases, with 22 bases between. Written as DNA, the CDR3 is TGTGCCAGCTCCAAGACAGGAGATAGCATTGACACCTTC. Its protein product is CASSKTGDSIDTF.